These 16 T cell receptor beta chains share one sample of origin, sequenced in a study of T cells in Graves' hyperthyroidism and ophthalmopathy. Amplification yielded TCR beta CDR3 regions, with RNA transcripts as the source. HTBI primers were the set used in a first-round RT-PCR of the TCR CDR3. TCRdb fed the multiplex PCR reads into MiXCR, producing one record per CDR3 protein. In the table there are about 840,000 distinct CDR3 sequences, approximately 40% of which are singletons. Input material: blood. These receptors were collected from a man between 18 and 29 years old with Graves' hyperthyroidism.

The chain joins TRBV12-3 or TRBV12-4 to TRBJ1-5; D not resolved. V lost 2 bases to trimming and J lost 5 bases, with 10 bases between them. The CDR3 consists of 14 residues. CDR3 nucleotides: TGTGCCAGCAGTTTAAGTTTTAGTCATCAGCCCCAGCATTTT. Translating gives CASSLSFSHQPQHF.

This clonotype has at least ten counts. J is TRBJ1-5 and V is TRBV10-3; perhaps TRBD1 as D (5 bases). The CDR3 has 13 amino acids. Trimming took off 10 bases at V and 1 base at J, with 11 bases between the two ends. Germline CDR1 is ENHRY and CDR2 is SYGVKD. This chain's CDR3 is CATRGKSNQPQHF. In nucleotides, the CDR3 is TGTGCCACCCGGGGGAAGAGCAATCAGCCCCAGCATTTT.

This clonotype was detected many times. The CDR3, as DNA: TGTGCCAGTAGTATCCAACAGGGGATGTATGGCTACACCTTC. It specifies CASSIQQGMYGYTF. The chain combines TRBV19 with TRBJ1-2; 7 bases fit TRBD1. Trimming at V came to 3 bases and at J to 5 bases, leaving 6 bases not matched to a gene. The CDR3 totals 14 residues. Germline values: CDR1 LNHDA, CDR2 SQIVND (reference sequence).

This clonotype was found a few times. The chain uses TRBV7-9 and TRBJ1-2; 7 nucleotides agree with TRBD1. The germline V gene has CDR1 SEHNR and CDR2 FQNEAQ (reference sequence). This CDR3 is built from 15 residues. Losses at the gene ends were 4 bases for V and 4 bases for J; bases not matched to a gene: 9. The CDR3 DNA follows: TGTGCCAGCAGCTCGAAAGGACAGGACTTCTATGGCTACACCTTC. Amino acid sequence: CASSSKGQDFYGYTF.

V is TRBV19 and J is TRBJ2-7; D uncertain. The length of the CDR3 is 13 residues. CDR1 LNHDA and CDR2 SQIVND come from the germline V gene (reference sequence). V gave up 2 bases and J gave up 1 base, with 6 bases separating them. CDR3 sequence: CASSIQESYEQYF. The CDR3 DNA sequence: TGTGCCAGTAGTATACAGGAATCCTACGAGCAGTACTTC.

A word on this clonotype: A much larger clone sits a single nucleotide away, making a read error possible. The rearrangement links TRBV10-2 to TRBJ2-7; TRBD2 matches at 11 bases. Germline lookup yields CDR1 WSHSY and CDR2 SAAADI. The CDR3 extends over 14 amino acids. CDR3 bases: TGCGCCAGCAGTCATAGCGGGAGGGTTGGCGAGCGGTACTTC. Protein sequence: CASSHSGRVGERYF.

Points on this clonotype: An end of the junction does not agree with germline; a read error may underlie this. CDR3 loop: CASSASGSYSTEASF. CDR3 DNA sequence: TGCGCCAGCAGCGCGTCCGGGAGCTATTCCACTGAAGCTTCCTTT. This chain links TRBV5-1 with TRBJ1-1; no definite D call. This CDR3 contains 15 residues. Germline V gives CDR1 SGHRS, CDR2 YFSETQ.

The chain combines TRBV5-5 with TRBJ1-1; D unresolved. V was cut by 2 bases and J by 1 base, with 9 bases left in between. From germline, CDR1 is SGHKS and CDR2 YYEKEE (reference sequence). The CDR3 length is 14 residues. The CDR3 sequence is CASSFRPGNTEAFF. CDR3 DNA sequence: TGTGCCAGCAGCTTTCGGCCGGGGAACACTGAAGCTTTCTTT.

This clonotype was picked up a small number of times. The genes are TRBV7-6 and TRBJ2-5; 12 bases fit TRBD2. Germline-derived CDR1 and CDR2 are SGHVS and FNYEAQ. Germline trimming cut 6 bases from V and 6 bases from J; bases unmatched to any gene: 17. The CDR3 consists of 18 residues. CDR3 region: CASSPFGLAGNLRKTQYF. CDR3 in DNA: TGTGCCAGCAGTCCCTTCGGACTAGCGGGGAACTTGAGGAAGACCCAGTACTTC.

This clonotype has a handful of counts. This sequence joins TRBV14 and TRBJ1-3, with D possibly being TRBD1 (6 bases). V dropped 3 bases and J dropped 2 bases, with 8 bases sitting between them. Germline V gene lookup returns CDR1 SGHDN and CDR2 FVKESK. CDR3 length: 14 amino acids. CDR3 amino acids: CASSHPGAGNTIYF. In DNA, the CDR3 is TGTGCCAGCAGCCACCCAGGGGCTGGAAACACCATATATTTT.

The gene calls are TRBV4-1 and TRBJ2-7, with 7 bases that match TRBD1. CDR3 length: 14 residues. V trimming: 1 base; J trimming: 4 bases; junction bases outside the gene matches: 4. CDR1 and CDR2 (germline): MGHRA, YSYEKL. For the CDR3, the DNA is TGCGCCAGCAGCCAAGGACAGGGTTGGTACGAGCAGTACTTC. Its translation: CASSQGQGWYEQYF.

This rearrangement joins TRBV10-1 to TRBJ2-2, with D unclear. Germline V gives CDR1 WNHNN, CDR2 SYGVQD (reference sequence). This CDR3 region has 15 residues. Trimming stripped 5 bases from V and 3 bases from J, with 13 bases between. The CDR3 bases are TGCGCCAGCAGTCAAGTGGGCAAAGACACCGGGGAGCTGTTTTTT. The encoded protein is CASSQVGKDTGELFF.

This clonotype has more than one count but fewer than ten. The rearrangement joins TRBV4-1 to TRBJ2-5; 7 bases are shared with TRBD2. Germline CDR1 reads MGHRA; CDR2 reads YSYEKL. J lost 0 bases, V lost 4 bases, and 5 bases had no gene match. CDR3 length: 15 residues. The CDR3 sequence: CASSPSGLHQETQYF. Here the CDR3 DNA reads TGCGCCAGCAGCCCCTCGGGACTACACCAAGAGACCCAGTACTTC.

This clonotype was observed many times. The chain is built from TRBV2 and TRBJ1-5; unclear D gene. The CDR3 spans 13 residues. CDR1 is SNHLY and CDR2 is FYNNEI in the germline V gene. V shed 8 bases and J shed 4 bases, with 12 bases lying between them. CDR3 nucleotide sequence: TGTGCCAGCCTTTTGGCACAAAATCAGCCCCAGCATTTT. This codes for CASLLAQNQPQHF.

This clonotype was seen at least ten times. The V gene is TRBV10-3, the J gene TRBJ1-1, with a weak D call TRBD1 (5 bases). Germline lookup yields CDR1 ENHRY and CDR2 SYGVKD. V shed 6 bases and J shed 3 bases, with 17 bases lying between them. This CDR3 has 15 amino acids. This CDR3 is CAISTGVQRDTEAFF. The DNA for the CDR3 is TGTGCCATCAGCACAGGAGTCCAGAGGGACACTGAAGCTTTCTTT.

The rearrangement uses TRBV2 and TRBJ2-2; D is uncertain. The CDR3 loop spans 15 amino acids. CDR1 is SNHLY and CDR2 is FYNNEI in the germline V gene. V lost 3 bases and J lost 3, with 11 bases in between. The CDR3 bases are TGTGCCAGCAGTGACGACCAATTCTACACCGGGGAGCTGTTTTTT. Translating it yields CASSDDQFYTGELFF.